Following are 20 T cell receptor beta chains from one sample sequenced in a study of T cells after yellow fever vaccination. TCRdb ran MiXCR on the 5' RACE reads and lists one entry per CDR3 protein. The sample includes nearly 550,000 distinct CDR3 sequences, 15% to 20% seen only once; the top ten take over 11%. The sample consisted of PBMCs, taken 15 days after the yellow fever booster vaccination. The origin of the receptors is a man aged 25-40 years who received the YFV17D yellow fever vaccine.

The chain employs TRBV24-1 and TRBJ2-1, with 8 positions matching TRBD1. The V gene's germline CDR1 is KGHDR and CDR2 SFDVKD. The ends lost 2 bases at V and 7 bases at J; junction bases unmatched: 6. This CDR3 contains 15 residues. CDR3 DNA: TGTGCCACCAGTGATTCGACAGGGGTTAGGAATGAGCAGTTCTTC. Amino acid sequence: CATSDSTGVRNEQFF.

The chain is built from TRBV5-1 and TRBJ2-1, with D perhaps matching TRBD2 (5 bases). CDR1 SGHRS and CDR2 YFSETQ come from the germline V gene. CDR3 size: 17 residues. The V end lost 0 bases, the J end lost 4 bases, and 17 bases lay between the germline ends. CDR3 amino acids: CASSLGIGGQKYNEQFF. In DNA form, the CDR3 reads TGCGCCAGCAGCTTGGGGATTGGCGGGCAGAAGTACAATGAGCAGTTCTTC.

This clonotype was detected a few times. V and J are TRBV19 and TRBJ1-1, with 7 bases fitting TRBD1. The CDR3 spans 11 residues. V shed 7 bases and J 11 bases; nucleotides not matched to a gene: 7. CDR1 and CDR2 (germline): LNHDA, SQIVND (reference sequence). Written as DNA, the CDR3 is TGTGCCAGTACCCGGACAGGAACCGCTTTCTTT. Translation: CASTRTGTAFF.

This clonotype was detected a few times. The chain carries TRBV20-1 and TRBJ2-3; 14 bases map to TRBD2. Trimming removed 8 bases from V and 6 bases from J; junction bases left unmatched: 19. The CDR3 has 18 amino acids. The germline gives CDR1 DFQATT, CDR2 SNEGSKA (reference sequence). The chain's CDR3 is CSPLGGLAGVRGWDTQYF. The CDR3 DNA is TGCAGTCCTCTCGGGGGACTAGCGGGAGTGCGGGGGTGGGATACGCAGTATTTT.

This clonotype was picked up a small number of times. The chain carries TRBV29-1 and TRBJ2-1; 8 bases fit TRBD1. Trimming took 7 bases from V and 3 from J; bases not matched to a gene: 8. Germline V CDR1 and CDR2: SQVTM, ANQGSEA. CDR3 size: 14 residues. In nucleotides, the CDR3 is TGCAGCGCCGAGACAGGGGCTGGCTACAATGAGCAGTTCTTC. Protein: CSAETGAGYNEQFF.

Here the CDR3 DNA reads TGCGCCAGCAGATCGGGCAGGACCGGGGAGCTGTTTTTT. This sequence encodes CASRSGRTGELFF. The J gene is TRBJ2-2, the V gene TRBV10-2; D is uncertain. Trimming removed 6 bases at V and 5 bases at J, with 10 bases between. The CDR3 is 13 amino acids. Germline CDR1 and CDR2: WSHSY and SAAADI.

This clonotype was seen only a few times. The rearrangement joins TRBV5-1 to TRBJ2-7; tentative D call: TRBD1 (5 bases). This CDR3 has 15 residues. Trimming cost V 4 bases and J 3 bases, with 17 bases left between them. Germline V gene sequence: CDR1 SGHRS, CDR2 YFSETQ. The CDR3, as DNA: TGCGCCAGCAGCGTGGACACTCGTTCAAACTACGAGCAGTACTTC. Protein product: CASSVDTRSNYEQYF.

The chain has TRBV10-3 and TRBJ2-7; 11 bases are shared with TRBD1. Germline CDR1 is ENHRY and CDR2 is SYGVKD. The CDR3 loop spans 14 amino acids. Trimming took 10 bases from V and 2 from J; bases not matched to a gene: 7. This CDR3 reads CATGQGAITYEQYF. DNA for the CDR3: TGTGCCACCGGACAGGGGGCCATAACCTACGAGCAGTACTTC.

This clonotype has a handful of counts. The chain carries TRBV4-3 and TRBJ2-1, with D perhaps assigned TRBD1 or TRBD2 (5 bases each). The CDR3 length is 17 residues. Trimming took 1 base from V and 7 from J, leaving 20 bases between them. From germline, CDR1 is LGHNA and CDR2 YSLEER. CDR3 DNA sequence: TGCGCCAGCAGCCAAGTTTATTCGGGGCTCCTATCTAATGAGCAGTTCTTC. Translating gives CASSQVYSGLLSNEQFF.

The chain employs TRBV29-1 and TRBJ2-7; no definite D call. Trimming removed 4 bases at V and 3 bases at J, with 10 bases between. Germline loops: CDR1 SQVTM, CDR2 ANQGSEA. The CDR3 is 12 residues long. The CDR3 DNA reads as TGCAGCGTTGGGGCGAGGAGCTACGAGCAGTACTTC. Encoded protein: CSVGARSYEQYF.

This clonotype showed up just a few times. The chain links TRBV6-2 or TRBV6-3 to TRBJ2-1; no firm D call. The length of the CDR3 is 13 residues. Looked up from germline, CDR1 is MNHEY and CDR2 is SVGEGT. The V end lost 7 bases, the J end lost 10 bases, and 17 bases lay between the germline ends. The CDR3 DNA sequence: TGTGCCAGCACCTCACGATCTGGCGGAGAGCAGTTCTTC. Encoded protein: CASTSRSGGEQFF.

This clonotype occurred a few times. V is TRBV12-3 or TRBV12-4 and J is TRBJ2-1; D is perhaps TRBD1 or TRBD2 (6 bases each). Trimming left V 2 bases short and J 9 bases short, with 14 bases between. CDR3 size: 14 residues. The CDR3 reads CASSLHLGGIEQFF. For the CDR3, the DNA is TGTGCCAGCAGTTTACATCTAGGGGGGATTGAGCAGTTCTTC.

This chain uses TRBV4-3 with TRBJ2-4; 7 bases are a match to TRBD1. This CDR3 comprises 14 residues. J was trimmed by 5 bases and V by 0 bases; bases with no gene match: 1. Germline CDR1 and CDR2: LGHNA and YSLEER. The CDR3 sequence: CASSQEDRQNIQYF. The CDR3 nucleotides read TGCGCCAGCAGCCAAGAGGACAGGCAAAACATTCAGTACTTC.

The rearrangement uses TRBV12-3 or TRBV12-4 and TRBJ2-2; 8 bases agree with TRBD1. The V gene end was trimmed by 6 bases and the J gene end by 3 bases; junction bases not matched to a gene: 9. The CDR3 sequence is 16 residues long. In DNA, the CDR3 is TGTGCCAGCAGGACTTACGGACAGGGATACACCGGGGAGCTGTTTTTT. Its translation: CASRTYGQGYTGELFF.

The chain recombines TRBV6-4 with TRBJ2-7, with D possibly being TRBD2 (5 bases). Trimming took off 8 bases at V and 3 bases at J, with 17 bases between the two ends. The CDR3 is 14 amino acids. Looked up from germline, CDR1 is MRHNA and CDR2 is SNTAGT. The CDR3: CASGPPGTRYEQYF. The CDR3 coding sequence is TGTGCCAGCGGCCCCCCGGGAACTCGCTACGAGCAGTACTTC.

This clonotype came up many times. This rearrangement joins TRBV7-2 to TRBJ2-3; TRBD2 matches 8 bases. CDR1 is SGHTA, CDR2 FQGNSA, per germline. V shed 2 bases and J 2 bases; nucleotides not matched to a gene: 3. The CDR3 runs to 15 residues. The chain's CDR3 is CASSLTSGLTDTQYF. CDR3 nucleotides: TGTGCCAGCAGCTTAACTAGCGGACTCACAGATACGCAGTATTTT.

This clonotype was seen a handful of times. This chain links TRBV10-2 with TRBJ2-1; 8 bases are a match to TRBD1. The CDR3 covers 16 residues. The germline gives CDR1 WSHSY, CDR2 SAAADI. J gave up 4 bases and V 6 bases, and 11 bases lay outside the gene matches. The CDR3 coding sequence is TGCGCCAGCAGCTCCAGGGGGCGGGTGGGGTACAATGAGCAGTTCTTC. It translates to CASSSRGRVGYNEQFF.

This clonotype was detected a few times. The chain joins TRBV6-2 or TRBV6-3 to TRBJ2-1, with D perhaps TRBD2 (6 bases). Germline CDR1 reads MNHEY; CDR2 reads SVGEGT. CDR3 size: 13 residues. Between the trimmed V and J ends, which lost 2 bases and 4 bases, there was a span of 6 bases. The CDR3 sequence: CASSYAGYNEQFF. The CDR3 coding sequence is TGTGCCAGCAGTTACGCGGGGTACAATGAGCAGTTCTTC.

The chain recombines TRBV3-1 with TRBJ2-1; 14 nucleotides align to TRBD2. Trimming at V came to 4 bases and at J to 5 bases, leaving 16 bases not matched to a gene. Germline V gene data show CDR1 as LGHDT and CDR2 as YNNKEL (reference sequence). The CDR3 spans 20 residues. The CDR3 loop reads CASSPYRYASTSGRDNEQFF. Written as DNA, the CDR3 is TGTGCCAGCAGCCCCTATCGATATGCCTCGACTAGCGGGAGGGACAATGAGCAGTTCTTC.

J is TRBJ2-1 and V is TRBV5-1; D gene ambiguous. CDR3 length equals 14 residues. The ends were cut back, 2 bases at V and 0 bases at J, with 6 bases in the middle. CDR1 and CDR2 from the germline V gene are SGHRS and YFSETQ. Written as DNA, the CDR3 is TGCGCCAGCAGCTTAGCGAACTCCTACAATGAGCAGTTCTTC. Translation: CASSLANSYNEQFF.